This TCR beta chain is drawn from a study of control samples from healthy donors and cancer patients. Repertoires were generated with immunoSEQ multiplex PCR, while TCRdb's copy carries only in-frame clones and drops some. In the table there are about 410,000 clones, around 90% of which are singletons. J lost 3 bases, V lost 2 bases, and 5 bases had no gene match. The germline gives CDR1 MNHNY, CDR2 SVGAGI (reference sequence). The CDR3 is made up of 15 amino acids. The source material was PBMCs. This receptor was taken from a man between 40 and 49 years old with head and neck cancer. This chain connects TRBV6-6 to TRBJ1-2; 8 positions match TRBD1. CDR3 protein: CASSYPGQADYGYTF. DNA for the CDR3: TGTGCCAGCAGTTACCCGGGACAGGCTGACTATGGCTACACCTTC.